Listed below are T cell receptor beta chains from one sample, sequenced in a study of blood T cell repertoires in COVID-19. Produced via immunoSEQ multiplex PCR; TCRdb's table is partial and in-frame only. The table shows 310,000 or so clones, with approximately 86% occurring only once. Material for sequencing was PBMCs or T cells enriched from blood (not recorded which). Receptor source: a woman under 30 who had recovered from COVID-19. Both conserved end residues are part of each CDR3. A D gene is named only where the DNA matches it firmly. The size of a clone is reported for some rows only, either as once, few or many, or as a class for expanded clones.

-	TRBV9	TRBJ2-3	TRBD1	TGTGCCAGCAGCGTAGCTGGCACAGGGGGCACAGATACGCAGTATTTT	CASSVAGTGGTDTQYF
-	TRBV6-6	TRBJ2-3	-	TGTGCCAGCAGTTACCCCAGGGCGATGGACACAGATACGCAGTATTTT	CASSYPRAMDTDTQYF
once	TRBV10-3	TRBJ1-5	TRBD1	TGTGCCATCGCCCCCGACAGGGTAGCACAGCCCCAGCATTTT	CAIAPDRVAQPQHF
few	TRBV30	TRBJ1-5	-	TGTGCCTGGAGAAAGGGGCATGATCAGCCCCAGCATTTT	CAWRKGHDQPQHF
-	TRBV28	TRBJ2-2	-	TGTGCCAGCAGTTTCCTGGGAGGTCTCTCCGGGGAGCTGTTTTTT	CASSFLGGLSGELFF
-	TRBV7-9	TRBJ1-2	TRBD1	TGTGCCAGCAGCTCACCGGGACAGGAGACTAACTATGGCTACACCTTC	CASSSPGQETNYGYTF
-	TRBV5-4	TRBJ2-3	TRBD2	TGTGCCAGCAGCCATAGCGGGGTCTTCACAGATACGCAGTATTTT	CASSHSGVFTDTQYF
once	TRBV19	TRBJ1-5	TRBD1	TGTGCCAGTAGTGACGACAGGGGGGGAGTGATCAATCAGCCCCAGCATTTT	CASSDDRGGVINQPQHF
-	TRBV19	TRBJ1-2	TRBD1	TGTGCCAGTACCGTCCCGGGACAGGGCTATGGCTACACCTTC	CASTVPGQGYGYTF
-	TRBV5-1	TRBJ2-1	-	TGCGCCAGCAGCTTGGCCGGGGAAGATGGGTTCTTC	CASSLAGEDGFF
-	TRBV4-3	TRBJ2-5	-	TGCGCCAGCAGCCACCAAAGTCGGGGGGCGAAAGAGACCCAGTACTTC	CASSHQSRGAKETQYF
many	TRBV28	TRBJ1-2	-	TGTGCCAGCAGTTTCGTCTTAGGGGCGATGGGCTACACCTTC	CASSFVLGAMGYTF
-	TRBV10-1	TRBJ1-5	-	TGCGCCAGCAGTGAGGGGGCATATAGCAATCAGCCCCAGCATTTT	CASSEGAYSNQPQHF
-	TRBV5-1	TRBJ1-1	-	TGCGCCAGCAGCTTGGGGGGGCCCACTGAAGCTTTCTTT	CASSLGGPTEAFF
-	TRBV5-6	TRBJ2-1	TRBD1	TGTGCCAGCAGCTCCGCCGGGACAGGGACCTTCAATGAGCAGTTCTTC	CASSSAGTGTFNEQFF